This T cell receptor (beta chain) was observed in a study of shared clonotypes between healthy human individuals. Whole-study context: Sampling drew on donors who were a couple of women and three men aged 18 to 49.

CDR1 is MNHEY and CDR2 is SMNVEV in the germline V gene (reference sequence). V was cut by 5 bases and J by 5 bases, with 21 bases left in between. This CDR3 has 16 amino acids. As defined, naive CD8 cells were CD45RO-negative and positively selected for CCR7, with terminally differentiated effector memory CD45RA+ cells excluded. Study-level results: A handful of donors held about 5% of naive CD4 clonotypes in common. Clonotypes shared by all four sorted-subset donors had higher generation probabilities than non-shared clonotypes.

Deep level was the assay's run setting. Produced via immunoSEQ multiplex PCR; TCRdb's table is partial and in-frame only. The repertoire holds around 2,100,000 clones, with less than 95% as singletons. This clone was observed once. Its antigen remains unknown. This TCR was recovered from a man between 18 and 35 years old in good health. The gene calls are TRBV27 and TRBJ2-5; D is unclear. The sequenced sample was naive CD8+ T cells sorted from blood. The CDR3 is CASSPWTDKLAETQYF. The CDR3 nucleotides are TGTGCCAGCAGTCCCTGGACCGACAAGCTTGCGGAGACCCAGTACTTC.